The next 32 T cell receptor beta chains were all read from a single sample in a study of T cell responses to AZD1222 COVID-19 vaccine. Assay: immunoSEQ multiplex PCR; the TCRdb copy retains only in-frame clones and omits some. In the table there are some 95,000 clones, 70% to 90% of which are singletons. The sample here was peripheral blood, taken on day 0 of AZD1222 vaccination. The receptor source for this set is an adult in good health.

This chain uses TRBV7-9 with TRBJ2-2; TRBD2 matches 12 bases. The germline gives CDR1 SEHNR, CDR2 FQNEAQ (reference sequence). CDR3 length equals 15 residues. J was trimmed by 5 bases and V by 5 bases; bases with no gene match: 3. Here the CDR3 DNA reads TGTGCCAGCAGCCGAACTAGCGGGGGGACCGGGGAGCTGTTTTTT. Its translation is CASSRTSGGTGELFF.

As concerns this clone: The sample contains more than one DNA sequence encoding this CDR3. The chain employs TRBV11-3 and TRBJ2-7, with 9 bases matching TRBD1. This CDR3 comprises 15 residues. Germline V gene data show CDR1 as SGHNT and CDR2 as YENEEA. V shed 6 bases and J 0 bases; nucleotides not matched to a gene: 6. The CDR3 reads CASSPGTGSSYEQYF. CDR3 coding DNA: TGTGCCAGCAGTCCCGGGACAGGGAGCTCCTACGAGCAGTACTTC.

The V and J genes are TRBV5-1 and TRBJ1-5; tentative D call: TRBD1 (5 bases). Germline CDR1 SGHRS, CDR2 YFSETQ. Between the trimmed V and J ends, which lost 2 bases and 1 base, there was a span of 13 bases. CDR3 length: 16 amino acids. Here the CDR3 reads CASSLTGTASNQPQHF. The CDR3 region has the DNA TGCGCCAGCAGCTTAACCGGGACGGCAAGCAATCAGCCCCAGCATTTT.

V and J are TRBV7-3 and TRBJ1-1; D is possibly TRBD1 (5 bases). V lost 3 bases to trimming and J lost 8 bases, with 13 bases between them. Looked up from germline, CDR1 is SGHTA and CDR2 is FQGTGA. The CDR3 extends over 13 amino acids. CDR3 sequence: CASSFAPGVEAFF. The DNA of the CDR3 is TGTGCCAGCAGCTTTGCCCCGGGGGTGGAAGCTTTCTTT. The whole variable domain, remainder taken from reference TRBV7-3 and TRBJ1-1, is GAGVSQTPSNKVTEKGKYVELRCDPISGHTALYWYRQSLGQGPEFLIYFQGTGAADDSGLPNDRFFAVRPEGSVSTLKIQRTERGDSAVYLCASSFAPGVEAFFGQGTRLTVV.

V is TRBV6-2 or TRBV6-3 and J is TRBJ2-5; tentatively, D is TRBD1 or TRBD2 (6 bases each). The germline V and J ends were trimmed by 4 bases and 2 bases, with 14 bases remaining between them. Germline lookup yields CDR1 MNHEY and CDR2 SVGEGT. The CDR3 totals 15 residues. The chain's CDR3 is CASSFAGGNQETQYF. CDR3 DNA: TGTGCCAGCAGTTTTGCCGGGGGCAATCAAGAGACCCAGTACTTC.

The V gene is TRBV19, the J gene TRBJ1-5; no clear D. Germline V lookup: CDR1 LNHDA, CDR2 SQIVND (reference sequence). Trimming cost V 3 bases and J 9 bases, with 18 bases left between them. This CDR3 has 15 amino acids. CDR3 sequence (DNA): TGTGCCAGTAGTATCGGGTGGACGGGAGGCGGGCCCCAGCATTTT. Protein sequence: CASSIGWTGGGPQHF.

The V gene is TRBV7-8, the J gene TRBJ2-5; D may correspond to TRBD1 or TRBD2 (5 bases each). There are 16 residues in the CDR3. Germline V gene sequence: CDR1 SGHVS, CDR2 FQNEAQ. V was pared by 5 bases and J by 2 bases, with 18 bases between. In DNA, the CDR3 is TGTGCCAGCAGCCGAGGTCGAGGGGTAGGACAAGAGACCCAGTACTTC. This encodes CASSRGRGVGQETQYF.

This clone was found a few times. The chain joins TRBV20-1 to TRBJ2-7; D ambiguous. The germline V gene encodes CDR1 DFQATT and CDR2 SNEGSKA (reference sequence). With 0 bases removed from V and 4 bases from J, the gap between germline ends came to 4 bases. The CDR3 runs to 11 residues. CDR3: CSAREDYEQYF. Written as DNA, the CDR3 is TGCAGTGCTAGAGAAGATTACGAGCAGTACTTC.

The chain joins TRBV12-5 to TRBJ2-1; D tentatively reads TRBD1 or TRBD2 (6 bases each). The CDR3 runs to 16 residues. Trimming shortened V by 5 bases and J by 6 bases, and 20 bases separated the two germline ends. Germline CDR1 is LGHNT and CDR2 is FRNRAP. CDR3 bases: TGTGCTAGTGGTCCCATATATTTGGGGGGCTCCAATGAGCAGTTCTTC. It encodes CASGPIYLGGSNEQFF. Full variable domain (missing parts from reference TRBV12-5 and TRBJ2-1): DARVTQTPRHKVTEMGQEVTMRCQPILGHNTVFWYRQTMMQGLELLAYFRNRAPLDDSGMPKDRFSAEMPDATLATLKIQPSEPRDSAVYFCASGPIYLGGSNEQFFGPGTRLTVL.

CDR3 in DNA: TGTGCCAGTAGTCCCATCTTTCGGGAGAGCTCCTATAATTCACCCCTCCACTTT. This gives the protein CASSPIFRESSYNSPLHF. The J gene is TRBJ1-6, the V gene TRBV19; D uncertain. Germline V gene data show CDR1 as LNHDA and CDR2 as SQIVND (reference sequence). The CDR3 runs to 18 residues. V lost 5 bases and J 0 bases, leaving 17 bases between the germline ends. The full variable domain, with the rest looked up from reference TRBV19 and TRBJ1-6, is DGGITQSPKYLFRKEGQNVTLSCEQNLNHDAMYWYRQDPGQGLRLIYYSQIVNDFQKGDIAEGYSVSREKKESFPLTVTSAQKNPTAFYLCASSPIFRESSYNSPLHFGNGTRLTVT.

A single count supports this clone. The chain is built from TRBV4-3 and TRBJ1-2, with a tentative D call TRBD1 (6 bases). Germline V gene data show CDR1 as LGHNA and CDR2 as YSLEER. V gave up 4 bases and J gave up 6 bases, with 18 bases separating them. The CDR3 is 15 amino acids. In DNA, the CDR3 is TGCGCCAGCAGCCTCGTACTGGAGGGGGGAGATGGCTACACCTTC. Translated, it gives CASSLVLEGGDGYTF.

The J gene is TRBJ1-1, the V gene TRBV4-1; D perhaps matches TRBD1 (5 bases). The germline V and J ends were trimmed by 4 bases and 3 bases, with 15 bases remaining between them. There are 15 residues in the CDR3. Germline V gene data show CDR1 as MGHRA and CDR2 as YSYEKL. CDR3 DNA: TGCGCCAGCAGCCTCGACGGGGGAACGGACACTGAAGCTTTCTTT. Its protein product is CASSLDGGTDTEAFF.

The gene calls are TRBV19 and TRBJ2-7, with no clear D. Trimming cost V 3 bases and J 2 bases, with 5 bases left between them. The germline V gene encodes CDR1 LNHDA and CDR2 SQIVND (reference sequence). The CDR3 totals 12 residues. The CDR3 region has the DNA TGTGCCAGTAGTATTGGGACCTACGAGCAGTACTTC. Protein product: CASSIGTYEQYF.

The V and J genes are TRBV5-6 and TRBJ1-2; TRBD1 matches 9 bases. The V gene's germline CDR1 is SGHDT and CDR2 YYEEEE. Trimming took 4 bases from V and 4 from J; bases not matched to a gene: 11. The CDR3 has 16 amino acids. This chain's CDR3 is CASSRPGQGSLYGYTF. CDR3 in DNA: TGTGCCAGCAGCCGGCCCGGACAGGGGTCCCTCTATGGCTACACCTTC. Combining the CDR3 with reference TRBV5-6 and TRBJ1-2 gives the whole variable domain DAGVTQSPTHLIKTRGQQVTLRCSPKSGHDTVSWYQQALGQGPQFIFQYYEEEERQRGNFPDRFSGHQFPNYSSELNVNALLLGDSALYLCASSRPGQGSLYGYTFGSGTRLTVV.

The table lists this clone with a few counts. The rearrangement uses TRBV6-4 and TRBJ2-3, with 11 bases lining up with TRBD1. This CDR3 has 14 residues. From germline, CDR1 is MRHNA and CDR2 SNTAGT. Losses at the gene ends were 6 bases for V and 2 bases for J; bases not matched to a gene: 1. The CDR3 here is CASSGQGATDTQYF. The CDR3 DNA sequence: TGTGCCAGCAGCGGACAGGGGGCCACAGATACGCAGTATTTT.

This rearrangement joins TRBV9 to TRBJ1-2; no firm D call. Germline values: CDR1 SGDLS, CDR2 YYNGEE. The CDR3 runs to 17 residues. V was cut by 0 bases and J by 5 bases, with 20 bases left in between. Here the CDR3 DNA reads TGTGCCAGCAGCGTAGAAGGAGGGCCTTTCCTCGGGTATGGCTACACCTTC. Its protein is CASSVEGGPFLGYGYTF.

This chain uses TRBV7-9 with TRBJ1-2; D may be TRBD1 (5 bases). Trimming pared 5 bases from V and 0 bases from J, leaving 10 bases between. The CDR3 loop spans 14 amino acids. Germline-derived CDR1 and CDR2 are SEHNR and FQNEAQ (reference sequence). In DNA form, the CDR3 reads TGTGCCAGCAGCCGGGACGCTGCTAACTATGGCTACACCTTC. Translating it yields CASSRDAANYGYTF.

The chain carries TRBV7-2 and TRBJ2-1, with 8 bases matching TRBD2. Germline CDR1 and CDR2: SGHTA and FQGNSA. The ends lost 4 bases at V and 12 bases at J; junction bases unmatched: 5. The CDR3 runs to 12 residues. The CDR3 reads CASSYPGGRQFF. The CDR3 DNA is TGTGCCAGCAGCTACCCGGGGGGGCGGCAGTTCTTC.

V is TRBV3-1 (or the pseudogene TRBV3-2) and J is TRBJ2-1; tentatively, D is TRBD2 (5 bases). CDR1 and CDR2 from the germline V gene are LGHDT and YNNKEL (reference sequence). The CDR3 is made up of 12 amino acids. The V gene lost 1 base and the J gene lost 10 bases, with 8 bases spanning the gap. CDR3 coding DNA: TGTGCCAGCAGCCAAGTAAGGAGGGAGCAGTTCTTC. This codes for CASSQVRREQFF.

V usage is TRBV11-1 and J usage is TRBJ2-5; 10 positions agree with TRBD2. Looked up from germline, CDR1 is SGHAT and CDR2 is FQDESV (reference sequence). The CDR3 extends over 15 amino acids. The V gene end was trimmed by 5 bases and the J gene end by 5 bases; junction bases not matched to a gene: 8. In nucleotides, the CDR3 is TGTGCCAGCAGCGGAGCGGGGGGGCTGGGGGAGACCCAGTACTTC. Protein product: CASSGAGGLGETQYF.

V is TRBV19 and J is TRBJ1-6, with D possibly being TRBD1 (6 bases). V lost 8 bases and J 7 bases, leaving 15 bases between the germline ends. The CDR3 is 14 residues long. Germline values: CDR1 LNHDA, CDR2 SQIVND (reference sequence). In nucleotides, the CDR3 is TGTGCCAGTTCTTATCCTGGGACAAATTCACCCCTCCACTTT. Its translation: CASSYPGTNSPLHF. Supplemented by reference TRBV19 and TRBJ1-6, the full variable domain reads DGGITQSPKYLFRKEGQNVTLSCEQNLNHDAMYWYRQDPGQGLRLIYYSQIVNDFQKGDIAEGYSVSREKKESFPLTVTSAQKNPTAFYLCASSYPGTNSPLHFGNGTRLTVT.

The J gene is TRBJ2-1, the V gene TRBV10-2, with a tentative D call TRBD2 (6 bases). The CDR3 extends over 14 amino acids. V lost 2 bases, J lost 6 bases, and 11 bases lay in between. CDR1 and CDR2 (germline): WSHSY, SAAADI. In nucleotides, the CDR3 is TGCGCCAGCAGTGAGGCGGGATCCCCCAATGAGCAGTTCTTC. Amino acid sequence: CASSEAGSPNEQFF.

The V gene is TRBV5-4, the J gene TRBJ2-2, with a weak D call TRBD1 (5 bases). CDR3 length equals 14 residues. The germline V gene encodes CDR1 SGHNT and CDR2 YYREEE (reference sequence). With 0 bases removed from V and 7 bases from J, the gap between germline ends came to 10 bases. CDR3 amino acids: CASSLEWGIGELFF. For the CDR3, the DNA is TGTGCCAGCAGCTTGGAGTGGGGCATCGGGGAGCTGTTTTTT.

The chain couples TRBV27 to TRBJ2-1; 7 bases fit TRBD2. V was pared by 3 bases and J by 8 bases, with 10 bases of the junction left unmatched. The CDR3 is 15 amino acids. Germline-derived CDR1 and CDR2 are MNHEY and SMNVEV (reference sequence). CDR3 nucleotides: TGTGCCAGCAGTTTCTCTAGCGGCCCTCTCTATGAGCAGTTCTTC. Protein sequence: CASSFSSGPLYEQFF.

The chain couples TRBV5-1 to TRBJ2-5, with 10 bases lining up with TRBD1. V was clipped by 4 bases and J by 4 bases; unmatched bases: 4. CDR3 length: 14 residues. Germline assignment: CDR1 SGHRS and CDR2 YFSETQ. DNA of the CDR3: TGCGCCAGCAGCGAAGGGACAGGGGCAGAGACCCAGTACTTC. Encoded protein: CASSEGTGAETQYF.

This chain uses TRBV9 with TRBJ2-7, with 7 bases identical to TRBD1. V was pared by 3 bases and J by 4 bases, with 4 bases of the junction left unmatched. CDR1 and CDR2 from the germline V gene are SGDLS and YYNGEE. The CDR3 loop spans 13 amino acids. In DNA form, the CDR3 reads TGTGCCAGCAGCGCCCAACAGGGGTACGAGCAGTACTTC. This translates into CASSAQQGYEQYF. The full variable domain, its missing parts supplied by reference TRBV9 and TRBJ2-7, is DSGVTQTPKHLITATGQRVTLRCSPRSGDLSVYWYQQSLDQGLQFLIQYYNGEERAKGNILERFSAQQFPDLHSELNLSSLELGDSALYFCASSAQQGYEQYFGPGTRLTVT.

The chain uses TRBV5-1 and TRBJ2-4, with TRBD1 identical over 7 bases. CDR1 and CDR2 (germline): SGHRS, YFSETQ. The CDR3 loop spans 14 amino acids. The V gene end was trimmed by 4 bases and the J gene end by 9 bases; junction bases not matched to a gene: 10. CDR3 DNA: TGCGCCAGCAGCACTACCACAGGGGCGGGCATTCAGTACTTC. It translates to CASSTTTGAGIQYF.

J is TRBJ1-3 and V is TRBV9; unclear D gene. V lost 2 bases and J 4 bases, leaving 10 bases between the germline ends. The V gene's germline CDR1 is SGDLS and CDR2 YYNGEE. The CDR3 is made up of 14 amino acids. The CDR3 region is CASSVEVEGNTIYF. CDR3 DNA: TGTGCCAGCAGCGTCGAGGTCGAGGGAAACACCATATATTTT.

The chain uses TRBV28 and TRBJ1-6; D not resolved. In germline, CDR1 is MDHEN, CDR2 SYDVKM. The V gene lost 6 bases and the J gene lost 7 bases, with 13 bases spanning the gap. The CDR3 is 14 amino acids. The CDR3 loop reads CASSLTGRNSPLHF. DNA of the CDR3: TGTGCCAGCAGCTTGACGGGCAGAAATTCACCCCTCCACTTT.

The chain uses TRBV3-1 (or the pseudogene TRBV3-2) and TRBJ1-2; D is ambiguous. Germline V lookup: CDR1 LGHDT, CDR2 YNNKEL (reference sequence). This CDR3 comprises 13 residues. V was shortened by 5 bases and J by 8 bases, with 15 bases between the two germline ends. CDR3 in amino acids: CASSKGVDLGYTF. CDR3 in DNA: TGTGCCAGCAGCAAGGGAGTGGACCTAGGCTACACCTTC.

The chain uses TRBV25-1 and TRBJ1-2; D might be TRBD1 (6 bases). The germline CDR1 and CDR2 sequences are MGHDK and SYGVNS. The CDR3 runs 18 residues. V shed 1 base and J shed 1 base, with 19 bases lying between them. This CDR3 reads CASSEWEGSGRGNYGYTF. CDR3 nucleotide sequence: TGTGCCAGCAGTGAATGGGAAGGGTCGGGCAGGGGTAACTATGGCTACACCTTC.

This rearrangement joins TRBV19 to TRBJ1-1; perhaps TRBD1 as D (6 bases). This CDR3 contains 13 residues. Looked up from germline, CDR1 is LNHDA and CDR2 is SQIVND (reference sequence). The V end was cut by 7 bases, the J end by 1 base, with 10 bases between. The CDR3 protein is CASKGHQNTEAFF. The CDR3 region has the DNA TGTGCCAGTAAGGGACACCAGAACACTGAAGCTTTCTTT.